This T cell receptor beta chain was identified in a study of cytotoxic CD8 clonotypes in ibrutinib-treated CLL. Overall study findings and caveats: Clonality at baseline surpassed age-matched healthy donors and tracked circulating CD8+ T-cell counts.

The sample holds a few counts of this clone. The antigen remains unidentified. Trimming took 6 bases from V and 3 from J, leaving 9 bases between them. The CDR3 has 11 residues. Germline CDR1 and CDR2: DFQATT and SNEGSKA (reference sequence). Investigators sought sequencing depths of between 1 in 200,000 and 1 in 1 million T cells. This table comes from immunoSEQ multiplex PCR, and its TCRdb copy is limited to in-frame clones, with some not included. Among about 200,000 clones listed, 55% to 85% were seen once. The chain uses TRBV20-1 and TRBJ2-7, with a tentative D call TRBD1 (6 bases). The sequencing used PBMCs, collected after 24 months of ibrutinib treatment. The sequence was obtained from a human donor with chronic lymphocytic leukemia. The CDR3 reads CSATGFYEQYF. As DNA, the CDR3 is TGCAGTGCAACAGGGTTCTACGAGCAGTACTTC.